This TCR beta chain was obtained from a study of T cell responses to AZD1222 COVID-19 vaccine (dated by TCRdb to about 2021). Describing the broader study: A total of over 230 trial participants underwent TCR sequencing, of whom approximately 200 had received two doses of AZD1222 and around 26 had received two doses of the MenACWY control vaccine. Trial participants were enrolled into age subgroups of 18-55, 56-69 and 70-plus years, which contained around 150, 29 and 61 TCR-sequenced participants, respectively.

The sample's time point, from its label and the paper: about 28 days (+/-7) after the second vaccine dose. AZD1222 recipients whose second dose came at about 4 weeks and those whose second dose came at about 12 weeks were combined into one group, since spike-specific TCR depth and breadth did not differ between the two schedules. Vaccinee samples came from UK trials COV001 and COV002, including a single-blind randomized controlled phase 2/3 trial of AZD1222 (ChAdOx1 nCoV-19) in healthy adults. Trial participant PBMC samples were collected at day 0 and day 28 after the second dose for TCRbeta chain sequencing. The CDR3 regions of human TCRbeta chains were subjected to immunosequencing. For the original study's pipeline: TCRs in the repertoires were compared against a reference library of SARS-CoV-2-specific TCRs that had been generated with the MIRA antigen-specificity platform. Breadth was defined as the fraction of unique TCRs that were SARS-CoV-2-associated. Depth was defined as the fraction of total T cells that were SARS-CoV-2-associated. Using the MIRA data, each spike-specific TCR was assigned both to the spike region to which the TCR was reactive and to a CD4 or CD8 class. Log10-transformed breadth and depth values were compared by one-way ANOVA with Sidak's multiple comparisons tests. This is the immuneACCESS table as TCRdb keeps it, with only in-frame sequences that have V and J called. A part of the clones is gone; compared with another copy, unresolved V genes explain less than half, and the rest is unexplained. V and J calls and clone size are given by that table; D and trimming were obtained from the DNA. Here the sample has about 94,000 clones; 88% occur a single time. Around 10% of the sample goes to the ten largest clones.

After removal of 10 bases from V and 8 bases from J, the junction retains 7 bases not matched to a gene. Measured from the cysteine to the phenylalanine, the CDR3 is 11 residues long. Of all the DNA, just the CDR3 is kept, 33 bases in frame from base 1. Summary of the overall study and its limitations: No day 14 peak-response samples were available, so repertoires were characterized only after the peak T cell response. The vaccine-associated CD4 TCRs covered the entire spike protein, and the dominant responses fell in regions 160-218 and 743-854. Conclusions about previously exposed vaccinees are limited, since just five or six AZD1222 recipients were seropositive for SARS-CoV-2 at baseline. Reportedly, almost half of the unique spike-specific TCRs recognized epitopes lying outside the regions that are mutated in the B.1.351 and B.1.1.7 variants. The 56-69-year group was small, and its depth increase did not reach significance, likely because of low power. Participants were mostly white British and included more females than males, and it was suggested by the authors that clonal diversity may have been underestimated. After two AZD1222 doses, both the breadth and the depth of spike-specific TCRs were significantly higher than at day 0 and than in MenACWY recipients.

Remarks on this clone: Its antigen specificity is not known. Base qualities are not provided; no much larger clone lies one nucleotide away.

The chain employs TRBV23-1 and TRBJ1-2, with 7 bases in between that match TRBD1. TRBV23-1 is classed as an ORF, of uncertain function. The sample was peripheral blood, taken 28 days after the second AZD1222 dose. This TCR came from an adult who received the AZD1222 COVID-19 vaccine. The sequenced DNA: TGCGCCATTTCGAGGACAGGCGGCTACACCTTC. Its coded protein is CAISRTGGYTF.